The 13 T cell receptor beta chains presented below share a single source sample, sequenced in a study of blood T cell repertoires in COVID-19. Generated by immunoSEQ multiplex PCR, the TCRdb table keeps only in-frame clones and is missing some. The sample shows fewer than 400,000 clones, under 90% of them seen only once. Sequenced sample: PBMCs or T cells enriched from blood (not recorded which). These receptors originate from a man under 40 who had recovered from COVID-19.

The chain joins TRBV4-1 to TRBJ1-6, with TRBD1 matching over 8 bases. The V gene's germline CDR1 is MGHRA and CDR2 YSYEKL. V shed 3 bases and J 0 bases; nucleotides not matched to a gene: 4. CDR3 length equals 17 residues. The CDR3 spells CASSQDRDSSYNSPLHF. Written as DNA, the CDR3 is TGCGCCAGCAGCCAGGACAGGGATAGCTCCTATAATTCACCCCTCCACTTT.

The CDR3 protein is CASSLLGGSSYEQYF. CDR3 nucleotides: TGTGCCAGCAGTTTATTAGGGGGCTCCAGCTACGAGCAGTACTTC. The chain uses TRBV27 and TRBJ2-7, with 7 bases aligning to TRBD1. The ends lost 1 base at V and 3 bases at J; junction bases unmatched: 6. CDR1 is MNHEY, CDR2 SMNVEV, per germline (reference sequence). This CDR3 contains 15 residues.

V gene TRBV13 combines with J gene TRBJ2-7, with 8 bases matching TRBD1. Germline V gives CDR1 PRHDT, CDR2 FYEKMQ (reference sequence). The CDR3 runs to 14 residues. The junction had 3 bases not matched to a gene; V was cut back by 3 bases and J by 2 bases. CDR3 in DNA: TGTGCCAGCAGCTTCCGGGACAGGACCTACGAGCAGTACTTC. Translated: CASSFRDRTYEQYF. The complete variable domain, with remaining parts taken from reference TRBV13 and TRBJ2-7, reads AAGVIQSPRHLIKEKRETATLKCYPIPRHDTVYWYQQGPGQDPQFLISFYEKMQSDKGSIPDRFSAQQFSDYHSELNMSSLELGDSALYFCASSFRDRTYEQYFGPGTRLTVT.

The chain uses TRBV27 and TRBJ2-1, with TRBD2 matching over 8 bases. The germline gives CDR1 MNHEY, CDR2 SMNVEV (reference sequence). V lost 8 bases to trimming and J lost 4 bases; unmatched junction nucleotides: 10. CDR3 length equals 15 residues. CDR3 region: CASSGLGGGYNEQFF. The CDR3 nucleotides read TGTGCCAGCTCCGGGCTCGGGGGGGGGTACAATGAGCAGTTCTTC.

V gene TRBV6-5 combines with J gene TRBJ1-1, with D possibly TRBD1 on 5 matching bases. This CDR3 region has 15 residues. V dropped 6 bases and J dropped 0 bases, with 14 bases sitting between them. The germline CDR1 and CDR2 sequences are MNHEY and SVGAGI. Here the CDR3 DNA reads TGTGCCAGCAGCCTACAGGCGCCCGTGAACACTGAAGCTTTCTTT. Protein: CASSLQAPVNTEAFF.

This clone was counted only a few times. This specimen includes other DNA sequences encoding the same CDR3. The rearrangement links TRBV19 to TRBJ1-5; TRBD1 matches at 10 bases. CDR1 and CDR2 from the germline V gene are LNHDA and SQIVND (reference sequence). The trim removed 5 bases at V and 1 base at J, leaving 2 bases unmatched. This CDR3 is built from 15 residues. The CDR3 nucleotides are TGTGCCAGTAGTCGGGACAGGGGCAGCAATCAGCCCCAGCATTTT. This gives the protein CASSRDRGSNQPQHF.

The chain has TRBV19 and TRBJ1-2; 9 nucleotides agree with TRBD1. V lost 5 bases, J lost 0 bases, and 10 bases stayed unmatched. Germline CDR1 LNHDA, CDR2 SQIVND (reference sequence). This CDR3 spans 17 amino acids. CDR3 DNA: TGTGCCAGTAGTGTCGGACAGGGGTTATCTACTAACTATGGCTACACCTTC. It specifies CASSVGQGLSTNYGYTF.

V is TRBV18 and J is TRBJ2-3, with TRBD2 matching over 11 bases. The CDR3 spans 16 residues. The V gene end was trimmed by 3 bases and the J gene end by 6 bases; junction bases not matched to a gene: 8. Per germline, CDR1 KGHSH and CDR2 LQKENI. CDR3 region: CASSPTPASGGDTQYF. DNA of the CDR3: TGTGCCAGCTCACCCACCCCCGCTAGCGGGGGGGATACGCAGTATTTT.

This clone has just one count. This chain links TRBV5-6 with TRBJ2-5, with D unresolved. The ends were cut back, 7 bases at V and 0 bases at J, with 13 bases in the middle. Germline loops: CDR1 SGHDT, CDR2 YYEEEE. This CDR3 has 14 amino acids. The CDR3 protein is CASSASVYQETQYF. The CDR3 DNA reads TGTGCCAGCTCCGCTTCGGTGTACCAAGAGACCCAGTACTTC.

This chain uses TRBV6-5 with TRBJ2-1; the match to TRBD1 covers 8 bases. This CDR3 region has 15 residues. Germline assignment: CDR1 MNHEY and CDR2 SVGAGI. The ends lost 2 bases at V and 4 bases at J; junction bases unmatched: 4. DNA for the CDR3: TGTGCCAGCAGTTACGGGGACAGGCTTTACAATGAGCAGTTCTTC. Translation gives CASSYGDRLYNEQFF.

The gene calls are TRBV10-1 and TRBJ2-2; 7 bases fit TRBD2. Germline V gene lookup returns CDR1 WNHNN and CDR2 SYGVQD (reference sequence). The V segment lost 2 bases and the J segment 0 bases; nucleotides outside the gene matches: 3. The CDR3 covers 16 residues. CDR3 loop: CASSEAGTTNTGELFF. In DNA, the CDR3 is TGCGCCAGCAGTGAGGCCGGGACTACGAACACCGGGGAGCTGTTTTTT.

The genes are TRBV30 and TRBJ1-2, with 9 bases identical to TRBD1. Germline CDR1 GTSNPN, CDR2 SVGIG (reference sequence). This CDR3 spans 14 amino acids. V gave up 4 bases and J gave up 1 base; unmatched junction bases: 4. The chain's CDR3 is CAWTRTGDNYGYTF. The CDR3 DNA follows: TGTGCCTGGACGAGGACAGGGGATAACTATGGCTACACCTTC. The variable domain in full, with the rest retrieved from reference TRBV30 and TRBJ1-2, is SQTIHQWPATLVQPVGSPLSLECTVEGTSNPNLYWYRQAAGRGLQLLFYSVGIGQISSEVPQNLSASRPQDRQFILSSKKLLLSDSGFYLCAWTRTGDNYGYTFGSGTRLTVV.

This chain uses TRBV6-4 with TRBJ1-2; D may be TRBD1 (6 bases). Germline V lookup: CDR1 MRHNA, CDR2 SNTAGT. The CDR3 sequence is 16 residues long. V gave up 2 bases and J gave up 6 bases, with 19 bases separating them. CDR3 bases: TGTGCCAGCAGTGACCCGGGACAAGGGAGAGTGGATGGCTACACCTTC. Translated, it gives CASSDPGQGRVDGYTF.